This T cell receptor beta chain originates from a study of early T cells in non-severe SARS-CoV-2 infection. Turning to the study itself: Chains stayed unpaired after sequencing of bulk RNA from unsorted whole blood.

Unique molecular identifiers were attached to individual cDNA molecules. TCRdb analysed the 5' RACE reads with MiXCR anew, one entry per CDR3 protein. Here the sample spans 65,000 to 95,000 distinct CDR3 sequences, over 9% being singletons. Comments on this clonotype: Its antigen is unknown.

Whole-study results and caveats: VDJdb-based annotation leaned toward anti-spike CD8 responses and missed private and CD4 specificities.

Looked up from germline, CDR1 is LGHDT and CDR2 is YNNKEL (reference sequence). J gave up 1 base and V 7 bases, and 4 bases lay outside the gene matches. The CDR3 has 14 residues. The TCR sequence derives from an adult who was a healthcare worker with PCR-confirmed SARS-CoV-2 infection or an uninfected control (not recorded which). The chain is built from TRBV3-1 and TRBJ1-1; the match to TRBD1 covers 9 bases. Input material: whole blood. CDR3 sequence (DNA): TGTGCCAGCACGTGGACAGGGGCGAACACTGAAGCTTTCTTT. This encodes CASTWTGANTEAFF. Supplemented by reference TRBV3-1 and TRBJ1-1, the full variable domain reads DTAVSQTPKYLVTQMGNDKSIKCEQNLGHDTMYWYKQDSKKFLKIMFSYNNKELIINETVPNRFSPKSPDKAHLNLHINSLELGDSAVYFCASTWTGANTEAFFGQGTRLTVV.